This TCR beta chain is from a study of chemoradiotherapy in HPV16-positive cancers. Using immunoSEQ multiplex PCR, the repertoire was profiled, and TCRdb retains in-frame clones only, with some absent. The table lists about 8,900 clones, approximately 85% of them singletons. Trimming removed 6 bases from V and 5 bases from J; junction bases left unmatched: 17. The CDR3 has 17 amino acids. Germline CDR1 reads SNHLY; CDR2 reads FYNNEI. Over chemoradiotherapy, repertoires were sampled more than once. This clonotype was obtained from a human donor with HPV-associated anogenital cancer. This specimen consisted of tumor tissue, obtained from a patient who underwent chemoradiotherapy. V gene TRBV2 combines with J gene TRBJ2-5, with 8 bases matching TRBD2. The chain's CDR3 is CASSRTWAGGLPETQYF. CDR3 DNA sequence: TGTGCCAGCAGCCGCACATGGGCGGGAGGCCTGCCGGAGACCCAGTACTTC.